This T cell receptor (beta chain) is drawn from a study of radiation and T cells in renal cell carcinoma. Germline V gives CDR1 ENHRY, CDR2 SYGVKD. The V and J ends lost 3 bases and 5 bases, in that order; junction bases with no gene match: 10. The CDR3 is 16 amino acids. Profiling relied on immunoSEQ multiplex PCR, and the TCRdb table lists in-frame clones only, not all of them. The data hold tens of thousands of clones, with roughly 79% observed a single time. Sample time point: blood 2 weeks post-SBRT. The treatment was: 15 Gy SBRT to primary tumor, nephrectomy 4 weeks later. The sequencing here drew on blood, taken from a patient whose treatment included radiotherapy and nephrectomy. This sequence was found in a man aged 60-69 years with renal cell carcinoma. The chain has TRBV10-3 and TRBJ2-5; TRBD1 aligns across 9 bases. The CDR3 protein is CAISDDGDRVIETQYF. The CDR3 coding sequence is TGTGCCATCAGTGATGATGGGGACAGGGTTATCGAGACCCAGTACTTC.